This TCR beta chain was profiled in a study of early T cells in non-severe SARS-CoV-2 infection (dated by TCRdb to about 2021). Looking at the study overall: Because TCR sequencing was done on bulk RNA from unsorted whole blood, the alpha and beta chains could not be paired.

Library preparation used 5' RACE. The sequencer was a NextSeq 500. To correct for sequencing error and PCR bias, the TCR library protocol tagged individual cDNA molecules with unique molecular identifiers. Both TCR alpha and beta chains were sequenced, and tight co-correlation was observed between alpha and beta sequence abundances in each sample. Regarding the original processing steps: Decombinator V4 was used to annotate TCR sequences for V gene, J gene and CDR3. TCRs were defined as expanded if a significant change between any two time points was detected under a Poisson model with p below 0.0001. TCR abundances were normalised to the total number of TCRs sequenced per sample and were expressed as counts per million. MAIT TCRs were defined by TRAV1-2 paired with TRAJ12, TRAJ20 or TRAJ33, and iNKT TCRs by TRAV10 paired with TRAJ18. A search of VDJdb, accessed on 1 November 2021, was run for TCRs annotated to CMV, EBV and SARS-CoV-2, with TCRs annotated for multiple antigens excluded. The public reads were reanalyzed by TCRdb: fastp trimming at Q25, MiXCR alignment, in-frame beta chains only. A single entry per CDR3 protein holds the most common genes and DNA from its merged rows. The authors' filters were not applied to this entry. Counted in this sample were fewer than 50,000 distinct CDR3 sequences; around 6% of them appeared once. Of the sample, roughly 2.8% falls within the top ten clones.

This clonotype was seen ten or more times. Its antigen has not been determined. Qualities for individual bases were not recorded, and no much larger clone is one base off. Results and caveats for the whole study, not just this receptor: VDJdb matching was skewed toward anti-spike CD8 responses and likely underestimated virus-specific expansions by missing private and CD4 specificities.

A case-control design nested within a healthcare worker cohort in London, UK, was used, with weekly nasopharyngeal swab PCR tests and blood sampling performed. Between 23 and 31 March 2020, the week of the UK lockdown, healthcare workers were enrolled and then followed up weekly for as long as 16 weeks. Looking up the germline V gene yields CDR1 MNHEY and CDR2 SVGEGT. Clipping removes 7 bases from V and 1 base from J, with 7 as the unmatched junction base count. Inclusive of the bounding cysteine and phenylalanine, the CDR3 is 16 residues long. The DNA shown is the 48-base CDR3, in frame from base 1.

The chain is assembled from TRBV6-2 or TRBV6-3 and TRBJ2-2, with 9 bases aligning to TRBD1. This receptor was obtained from an adult who was a healthcare worker with PCR-confirmed SARS-CoV-2 infection or an uninfected control (not recorded which). The source was whole blood, collected at baseline. CDR3 region: CASTPWGQGNTGELFF. The DNA reads TGTGCCAGCACTCCCTGGGGACAGGGGAACACCGGGGAGCTGTTTTTT.